These 9 T cell receptor beta chains originate from one sample sequenced in a study of blood T cell repertoires in COVID-19. TCRdb's copy holds only in-frame clones and misses some; the assay was immunoSEQ multiplex PCR. The sample holds a few hundred thousand clones, just under 90% seen once. The sequenced sample consisted of peripheral blood. The source is a woman in her thirties with COVID-19, enrolled during active disease.

The gene calls are TRBV21-1 and TRBJ1-1; the table names TRBD1, a call not compared with the DNA. TRBV21-1 is marked as a pseudogene. CDR3 length: 14 amino acids. The CDR3 DNA reads TGTGCCAGCAGCAAGGGACAGGGGGACACTGAAGCTTTCTTT. This encodes CASSKGQGDTEAFF.

With regard to this clone: The same CDR3 is also encoded by other DNA sequences in this sample. The V call is TRBV2, the J call TRBJ1-2, with TRBD1 as a possible D gene (6 bases). V lost 5 bases to trimming and J lost 5 bases, with 9 bases between them. CDR3 length equals 12 residues. The germline V gene has CDR1 SNHLY and CDR2 FYNNEI. This CDR3 reads CASSPQGYGYTF. CDR3 nucleotide sequence: TGTGCCAGCAGTCCACAGGGTTATGGCTACACCTTC.

The chain joins TRBV29-1 to TRBJ2-1, with D unresolved. Looked up from germline, CDR1 is SQVTM and CDR2 is ANQGSEA. The CDR3 is made up of 16 amino acids. The V and J ends lost 1 base and 0 bases respectively, with 13 bases between them. The CDR3 region is CSVEVEAADSYNEQFF. The CDR3 DNA is TGCAGCGTTGAAGTAGAGGCCGCCGACTCCTACAATGAGCAGTTCTTC.

CDR3 nucleotide sequence: TGCAGCGTTCCTGACGGGGGGCGCTTCAATGAGCAGTTCTTC. It translates to CSVPDGGRFNEQFF. The chain is built from TRBV29-1 and TRBJ2-1, with a tentative D call TRBD2 (7 bases). There are 14 residues in the CDR3. Germline-derived CDR1 and CDR2 are SQVTM and ANQGSEA. Between the trimmed V and J ends, which lost 5 bases and 6 bases, there was a span of 17 bases.

The chain uses TRBV7-9 and TRBJ1-2, with 7 bases matching TRBD1. The ends lost 4 bases at V and 6 bases at J; junction bases unmatched: 5. Germline V CDR1 and CDR2: SEHNR, FQNEAQ (reference sequence). The CDR3 has 13 amino acids. The chain's CDR3 is CASSSGTVHGYTF. As DNA, the CDR3 is TGTGCCAGCAGCTCTGGGACAGTCCATGGCTACACCTTC.

This chain uses TRBV18 with TRBJ2-5; TRBD2 matches 7 bases. The V gene's germline CDR1 is KGHSH and CDR2 LQKENI. The CDR3 runs to 14 residues. With V trimmed by 6 bases and J by 2 bases, 6 bases remained unmatched. The CDR3 is CASSQPGLQETQYF. As DNA, the CDR3 is TGTGCCAGCTCGCAACCGGGACTACAAGAGACCCAGTACTTC.

The chain links TRBV4-1 to TRBJ2-1; D might be TRBD2 (5 bases). V was trimmed by 5 bases and J by 2 bases, leaving 13 bases between them. Germline CDR1 reads MGHRA; CDR2 reads YSYEKL. The CDR3 is 15 amino acids. The CDR3 loop is CASSTKRGAYNEQFF. In DNA form, the CDR3 reads TGCGCCAGCAGCACAAAACGGGGAGCCTACAATGAGCAGTTCTTC.

V and J are TRBV19 and TRBJ2-1; 7 positions match TRBD2. There are 15 residues in the CDR3. Germline CDR1 reads LNHDA; CDR2 reads SQIVND (reference sequence). V lost 2 bases to trimming and J lost 3 bases; unmatched junction nucleotides: 4. The CDR3 is CASSIMSSGYNEQFF. CDR3 DNA sequence: TGTGCCAGTAGTATAATGTCTAGCGGCTACAATGAGCAGTTCTTC.

This clone was seen just once. This chain links TRBV7-7 with TRBJ1-2, with a tentative D call TRBD1 (5 bases). Germline lookup yields CDR1 SSHAT and CDR2 FNYEAQ (reference sequence). The CDR3 covers 17 residues. V lost 3 bases and J 4 bases, leaving 21 bases between the germline ends. The CDR3 protein is CASSFLPWQGGPYGYTF. The CDR3 nucleotides read TGTGCCAGCAGCTTCCTTCCCTGGCAGGGTGGTCCCTATGGCTACACCTTC. The full variable domain, rest sourced from reference TRBV7-7 and TRBJ1-2, is GAGVSQSPRYKVTKRGQDVTLRCDPISSHATLYWYQQALGQGPEFLTYFNYEAQPDKSGLPSDRFSAERPEGSISTLTIQRTEQRDSAMYRCASSFLPWQGGPYGYTFGSGTRLTVV.